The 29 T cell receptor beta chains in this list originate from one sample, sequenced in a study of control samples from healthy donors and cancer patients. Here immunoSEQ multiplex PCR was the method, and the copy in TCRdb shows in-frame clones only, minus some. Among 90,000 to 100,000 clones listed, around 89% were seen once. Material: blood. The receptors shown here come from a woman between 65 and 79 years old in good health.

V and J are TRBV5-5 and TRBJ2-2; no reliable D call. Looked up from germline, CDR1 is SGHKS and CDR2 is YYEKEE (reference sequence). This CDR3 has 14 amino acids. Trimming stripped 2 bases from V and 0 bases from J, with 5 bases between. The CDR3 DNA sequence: TGTGCCAGCAGCTTATCCGCGAACACCGGGGAGCTGTTTTTT. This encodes CASSLSANTGELFF.

The CDR3 DNA follows: TGTGCCAGCAGTCCACTAGCGGGGGGATACAATGAGCAGTTCTTC. As protein: CASSPLAGGYNEQFF. The chain recombines TRBV6-5 with TRBJ2-1; TRBD2 agrees at 12 bases. J lost 4 bases, V lost 5 bases, and 3 bases had no gene match. CDR3 length: 15 residues. CDR1 is MNHEY and CDR2 is SVGAGI in the germline V gene.

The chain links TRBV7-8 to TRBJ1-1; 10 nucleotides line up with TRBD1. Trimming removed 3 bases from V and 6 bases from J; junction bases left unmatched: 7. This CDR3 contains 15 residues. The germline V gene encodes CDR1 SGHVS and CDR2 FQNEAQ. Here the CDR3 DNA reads TGTGCCAGCAGCTTGATCCTAGGACAGGGGGCTGAAGCTTTCTTT. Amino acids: CASSLILGQGAEAFF.

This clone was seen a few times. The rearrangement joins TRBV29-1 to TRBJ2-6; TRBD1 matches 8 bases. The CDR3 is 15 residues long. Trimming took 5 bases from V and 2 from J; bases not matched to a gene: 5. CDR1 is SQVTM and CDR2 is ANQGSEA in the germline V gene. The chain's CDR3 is CSVLDREPGANVLTF. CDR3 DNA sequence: TGCAGCGTTTTGGACAGGGAACCTGGGGCCAACGTCCTGACTTTC.

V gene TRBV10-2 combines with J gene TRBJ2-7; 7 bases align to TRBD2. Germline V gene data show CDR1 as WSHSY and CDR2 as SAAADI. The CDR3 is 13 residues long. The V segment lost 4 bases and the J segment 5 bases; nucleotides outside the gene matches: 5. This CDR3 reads CASSALLANEQYF. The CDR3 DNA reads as TGCGCCAGCAGTGCGCTACTAGCGAACGAGCAGTACTTC.

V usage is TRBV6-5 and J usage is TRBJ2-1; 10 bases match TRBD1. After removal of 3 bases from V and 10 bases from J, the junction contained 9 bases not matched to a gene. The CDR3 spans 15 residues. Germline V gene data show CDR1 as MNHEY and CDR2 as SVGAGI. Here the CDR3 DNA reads TGTGCCAGCAGTTATTACAGGACAGGGGGGCGCGAGCAGTTCTTC. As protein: CASSYYRTGGREQFF.

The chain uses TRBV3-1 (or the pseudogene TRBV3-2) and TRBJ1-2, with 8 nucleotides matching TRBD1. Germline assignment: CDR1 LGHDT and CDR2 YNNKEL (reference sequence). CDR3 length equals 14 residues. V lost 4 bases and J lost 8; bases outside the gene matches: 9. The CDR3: CASSLFGQGKGYTF. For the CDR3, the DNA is TGTGCCAGCAGCCTTTTTGGACAGGGAAAAGGCTACACCTTC.

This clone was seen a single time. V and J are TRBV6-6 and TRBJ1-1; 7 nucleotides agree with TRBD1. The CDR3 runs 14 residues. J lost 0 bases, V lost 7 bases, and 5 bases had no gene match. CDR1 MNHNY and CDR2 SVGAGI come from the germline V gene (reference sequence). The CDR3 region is CASILDRVNTEAFF. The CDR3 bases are TGTGCCAGCATTTTAGACAGGGTGAACACTGAAGCTTTCTTT.

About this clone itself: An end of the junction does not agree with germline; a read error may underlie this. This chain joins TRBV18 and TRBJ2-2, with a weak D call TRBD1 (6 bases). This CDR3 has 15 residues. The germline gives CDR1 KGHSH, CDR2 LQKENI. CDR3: CASSPEPDSSGELLF. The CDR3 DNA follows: TGTGCCAGCTCACCAGAACCGGACAGTTCCGGGGAGCTGCTTTTT.

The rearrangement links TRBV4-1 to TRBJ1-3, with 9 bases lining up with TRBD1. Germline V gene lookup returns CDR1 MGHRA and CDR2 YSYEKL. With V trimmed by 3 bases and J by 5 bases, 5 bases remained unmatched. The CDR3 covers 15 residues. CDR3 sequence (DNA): TGCGCCAGCAGCCATCCCGGACAGGGGAGAAACACCATATATTTT. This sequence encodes CASSHPGQGRNTIYF.

As DNA, the CDR3 is TGTGCCAGCAGCTTGTTCGACGCTGAGCAGTTCTTC. Its protein is CASSLFDAEQFF. The rearrangement links TRBV5-5 to TRBJ2-1; the D is unclear. Per germline, CDR1 SGHKS and CDR2 YYEKEE (reference sequence). Trimming removed 1 base at V and 9 bases at J, with 8 bases between. CDR3 length: 12 residues. The full variable domain, completed using reference TRBV5-5 and TRBJ2-1, is DAGVTQSPTHLIKTRGQQVTLRCSPISGHKSVSWYQQVLGQGPQFIFQYYEKEERGRGNFPDRFSARQFPNYSSELNVNALLLGDSALYLCASSLFDAEQFFGPGTRLTVL.

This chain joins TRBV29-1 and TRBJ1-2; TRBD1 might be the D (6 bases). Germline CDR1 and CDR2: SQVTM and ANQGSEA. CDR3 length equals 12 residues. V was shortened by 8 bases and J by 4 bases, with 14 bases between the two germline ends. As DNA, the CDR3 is TGCAGCACAAAGGGACACGGCTATGGCTACACCTTC. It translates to CSTKGHGYGYTF.

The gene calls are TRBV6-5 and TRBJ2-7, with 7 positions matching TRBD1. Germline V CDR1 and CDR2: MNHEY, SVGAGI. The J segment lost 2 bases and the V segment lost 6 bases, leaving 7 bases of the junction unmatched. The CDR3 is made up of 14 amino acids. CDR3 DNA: TGTGCCAGCAGGGAGACAGGGCCCACCTACGAGCAGTACTTC. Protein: CASRETGPTYEQYF.

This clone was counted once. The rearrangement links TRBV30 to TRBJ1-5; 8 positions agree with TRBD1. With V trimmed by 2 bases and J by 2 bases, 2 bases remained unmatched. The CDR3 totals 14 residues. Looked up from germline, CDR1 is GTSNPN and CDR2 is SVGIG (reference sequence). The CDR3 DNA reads TGTGCCTGGAGTAAACAGGGGGGCAATCAGCCCCAGCATTTT. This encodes CAWSKQGGNQPQHF.

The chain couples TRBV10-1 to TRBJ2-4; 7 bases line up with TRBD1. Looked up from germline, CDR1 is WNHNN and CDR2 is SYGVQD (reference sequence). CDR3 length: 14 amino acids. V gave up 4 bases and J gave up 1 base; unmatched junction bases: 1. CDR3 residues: CASSGGGAKNIQYF. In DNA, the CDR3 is TGCGCCAGCAGTGGAGGGGGCGCCAAAAACATTCAGTACTTC.

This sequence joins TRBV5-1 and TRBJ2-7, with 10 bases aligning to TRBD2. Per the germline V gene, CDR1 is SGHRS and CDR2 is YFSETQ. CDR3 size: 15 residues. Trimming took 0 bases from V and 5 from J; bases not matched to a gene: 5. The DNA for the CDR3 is TGCGCCAGCAGCTTGGTGCCTAGCGGGAGTAACGAGCAGTACTTC. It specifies CASSLVPSGSNEQYF.

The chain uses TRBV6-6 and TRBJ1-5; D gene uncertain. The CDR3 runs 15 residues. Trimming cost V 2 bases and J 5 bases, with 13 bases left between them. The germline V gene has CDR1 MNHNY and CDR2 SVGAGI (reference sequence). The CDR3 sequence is CASSYGGPVDQPQHF. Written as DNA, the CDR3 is TGTGCCAGCAGTTACGGCGGACCAGTAGATCAGCCCCAGCATTTT.

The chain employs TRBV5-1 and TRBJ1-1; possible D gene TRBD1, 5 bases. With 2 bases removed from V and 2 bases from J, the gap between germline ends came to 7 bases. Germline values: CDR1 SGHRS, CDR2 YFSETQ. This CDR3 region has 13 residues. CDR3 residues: CASSLDRNTEAFF. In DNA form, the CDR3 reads TGCGCCAGCAGCTTAGACAGAAACACTGAAGCTTTCTTT.

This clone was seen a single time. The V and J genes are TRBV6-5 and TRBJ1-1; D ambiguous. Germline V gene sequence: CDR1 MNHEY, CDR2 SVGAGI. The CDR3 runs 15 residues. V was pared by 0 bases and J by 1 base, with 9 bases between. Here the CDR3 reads CASSYSGQTNTEAFF. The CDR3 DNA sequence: TGTGCCAGCAGTTACTCGGGTCAGACGAACACTGAAGCTTTCTTT.

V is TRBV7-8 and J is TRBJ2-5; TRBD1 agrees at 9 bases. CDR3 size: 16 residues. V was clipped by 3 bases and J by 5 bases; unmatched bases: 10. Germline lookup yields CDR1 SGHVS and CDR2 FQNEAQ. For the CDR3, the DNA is TGTGCCAGCAGCTTTGACCGACAGGGGGAAGGGGAGACCCAGTACTTC. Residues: CASSFDRQGEGETQYF. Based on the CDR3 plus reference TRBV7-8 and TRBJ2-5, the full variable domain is GAGVSQSPRYKVAKRGQDVALRCDPISGHVSLFWYQQALGQGPEFLTYFQNEAQLDKSGLPSDRFFAERPEGSVSTLKIQRTQQEDSAVYLCASSFDRQGEGETQYFGPGTRLLVL.

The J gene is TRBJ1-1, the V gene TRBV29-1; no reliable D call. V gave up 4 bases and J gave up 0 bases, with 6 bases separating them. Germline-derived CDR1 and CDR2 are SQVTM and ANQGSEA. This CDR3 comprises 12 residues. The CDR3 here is CSVASLNTEAFF. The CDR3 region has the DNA TGCAGCGTTGCCAGTCTGAACACTGAAGCTTTCTTT.

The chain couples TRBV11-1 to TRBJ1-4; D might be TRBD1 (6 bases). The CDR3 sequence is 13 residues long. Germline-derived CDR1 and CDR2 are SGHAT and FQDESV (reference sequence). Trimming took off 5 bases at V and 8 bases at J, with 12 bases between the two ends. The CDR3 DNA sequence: TGTGCCAGCAGCCCCACCGACAGGGAAAAACTGTTTTTT. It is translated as CASSPTDREKLFF.

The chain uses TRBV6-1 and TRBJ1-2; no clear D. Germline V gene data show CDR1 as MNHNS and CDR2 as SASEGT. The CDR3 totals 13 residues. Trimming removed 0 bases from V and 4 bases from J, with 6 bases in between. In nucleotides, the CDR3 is TGTGCCAGCAGTGAAGCTGGGGTCTATGGCTACACCTTC. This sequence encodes CASSEAGVYGYTF.

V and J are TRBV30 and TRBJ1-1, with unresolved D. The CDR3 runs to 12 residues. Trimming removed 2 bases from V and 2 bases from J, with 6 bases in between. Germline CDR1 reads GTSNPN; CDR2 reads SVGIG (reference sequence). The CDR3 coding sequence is TGTGCCTGGAGTTGGGGTAACACTGAAGCTTTCTTT. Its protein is CAWSWGNTEAFF.

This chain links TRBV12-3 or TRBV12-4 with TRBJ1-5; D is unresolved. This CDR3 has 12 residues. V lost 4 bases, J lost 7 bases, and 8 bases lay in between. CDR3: CASSWKWQPQHF. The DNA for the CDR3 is TGTGCCAGCAGTTGGAAGTGGCAGCCCCAGCATTTT.

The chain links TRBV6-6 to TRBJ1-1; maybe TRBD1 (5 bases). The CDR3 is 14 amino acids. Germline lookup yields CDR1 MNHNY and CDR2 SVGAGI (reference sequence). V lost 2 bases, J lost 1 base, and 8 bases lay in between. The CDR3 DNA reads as TGTGCCAGCAGTTACCCAGGGAAGAACACTGAAGCTTTCTTT. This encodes CASSYPGKNTEAFF.

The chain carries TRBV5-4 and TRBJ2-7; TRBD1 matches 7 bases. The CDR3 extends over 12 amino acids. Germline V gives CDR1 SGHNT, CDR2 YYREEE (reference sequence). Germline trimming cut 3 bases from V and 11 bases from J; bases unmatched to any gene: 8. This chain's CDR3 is CASSSEGAVEYF. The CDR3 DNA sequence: TGTGCCAGCAGCTCCGAGGGGGCAGTGGAGTACTTC.

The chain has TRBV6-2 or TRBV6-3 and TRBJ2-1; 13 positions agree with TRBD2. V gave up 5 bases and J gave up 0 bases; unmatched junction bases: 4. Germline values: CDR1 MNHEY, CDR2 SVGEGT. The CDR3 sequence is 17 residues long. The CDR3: CASSPRTSGSSYNEQFF. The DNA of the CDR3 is TGTGCCAGCAGTCCCCGGACTAGCGGGAGCTCCTACAATGAGCAGTTCTTC.

CDR3 loop: CASSIKGDTEAFF. Here the CDR3 DNA reads TGTGCCAGTAGTATTAAGGGCGACACTGAAGCTTTCTTT. The chain couples TRBV19 to TRBJ1-1; D is undetermined. The germline V and J ends were trimmed by 3 bases and 3 bases, with 8 bases remaining between them. Germline loops: CDR1 LNHDA, CDR2 SQIVND (reference sequence). The CDR3 has 13 amino acids. Full variable domain (missing parts from reference TRBV19 and TRBJ1-1): DGGITQSPKYLFRKEGQNVTLSCEQNLNHDAMYWYRQDPGQGLRLIYYSQIVNDFQKGDIAEGYSVSREKKESFPLTVTSAQKNPTAFYLCASSIKGDTEAFFGQGTRLTVV.